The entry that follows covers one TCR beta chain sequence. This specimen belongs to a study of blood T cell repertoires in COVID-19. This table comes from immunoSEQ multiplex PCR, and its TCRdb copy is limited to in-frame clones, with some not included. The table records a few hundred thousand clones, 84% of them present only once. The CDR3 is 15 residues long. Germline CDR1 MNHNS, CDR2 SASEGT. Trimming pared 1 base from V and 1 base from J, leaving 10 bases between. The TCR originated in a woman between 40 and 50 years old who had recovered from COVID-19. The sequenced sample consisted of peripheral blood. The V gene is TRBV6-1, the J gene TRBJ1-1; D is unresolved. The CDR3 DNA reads TGTGCCAGCAGTGAAGGTACCTGGCAGAACACTGAAGCTTTCTTT. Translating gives CASSEGTWQNTEAFF.